This T cell receptor (beta chain) was sequenced for a study of OX40 agonist ivuxolimab in advanced cancers. With respect to the entire study: The costimulatory receptor OX40 (CD134) was targeted by ivuxolimab, a fully human IgG2 agonistic monoclonal antibody. Intravenous ivuxolimab was administered to patients every 2 weeks at six dose levels: 0.01, 0.1, 0.3, 1.5, 3 and 10 mg/kg. Of the 50 or so patients in dose escalation, around 20 had hepatocellular carcinoma, some 15 had melanoma, 9 had renal cell carcinoma and 9 had head and neck cancer. In the dose-escalation cohort, around four fifths of patients were male, and the mean age was 60 years with a range of roughly 20 to 79. Patients were allowed to have had prior anti-PD-1, anti-PD-L1 or anti-CTLA-4 therapy, and approximately 39% of the dose-escalation patients had been treated with checkpoint inhibitors. Partial responses occurred in three dose-escalation patients, of whom one had hepatocellular carcinoma and two had cutaneous melanoma. Peripheral TCRbeta sequencing aimed to test whether ivuxolimab altered TCR sequence diversity and caused clonal T-cell expansion. The paper covers the monotherapy dose-escalation part of the phase I ivuxolimab trial, which included N ≈ 54 patients. Study-wide findings and limitations: Low levels of normalized T-cell clonal expansion were also seen in some nonresponding patients. At doses of 0.1 to 3.0 mg/kg, clonal expansion of both CD4+ and CD8+ blood T cells was observed from baseline to week 6. Partial responders in the 0.1-3.0 mg/kg groups had among the lowest normalized peripheral clonal expansion, especially among CD8+ T cells. After ivuxolimab, expanded clones were on average more numerous among CD8+ T cells than among CD4+ T cells. Which antigens the clonally expanded peripheral T cells were specific for was not determined.

CDR1 and CDR2 are drawn from the germline V gene: SGHRS, YFSETQ. The CDR3 numbers 17 residues from cysteine through phenylalanine. Here the CDR3 DNA is all that survives: 51 bases in frame from base 1. To sequence the TCRbeta CDR3 region, genomic DNA was isolated from the sorted cells. The immunoSEQ Assay was used to sequence the TCRbeta CDR3 regions. This is the immuneACCESS table as TCRdb keeps it, with only in-frame sequences that have V and J called. A part of the clones is gone; compared with another copy, unresolved V genes explain less than half, and the rest is unexplained. For this sample the table gives 48,000 or so clones, of which around 90% were detected only once. 1.5% to 2% of the sample is in the top ten clones. Patients with a history of autoimmune disease or receiving systemic immunosuppression were excluded from the trial. Peripheral blood for TCR sequencing was collected from all dose cohorts at baseline, on cycle 4 day 1, and on cycle 7 day 1. The samples were drawn from a first-in-human, open-label, multicenter phase I dose-escalation trial of ivuxolimab. Adults with locally advanced or metastatic head and neck squamous cell, hepatocellular, melanoma or renal cell carcinoma were enrolled in the trial. Before TCR sequencing, CD4+ and CD8+ T cells were separately sorted from peripheral blood.

To note about this clone: No cognate antigen has been identified for it. Compared with germline, one end of the junction differs, possibly owing to a read error.

The chain uses TRBV5-1 and TRBJ2-5; a weak D assignment points to TRBD2 (5 bases agree). This receptor was obtained from an adult with an advanced solid tumor such as melanoma, head and neck, liver or kidney cancer. The sample consisted of CD4+ or CD8+ T cells sorted from blood, taken in a trial of the OX40 agonist ivuxolimab. This receptor has the CDR3 CASSNDPRNDYQETQYF. The DNA is TGCGCCAGCAGCAACGACCCGCGGAACGACTACCAGGAGACCCAGTACTTC.